This T cell receptor beta chain was recovered during a study of blood T cell repertoires in COVID-19. Study at large: Collection of acute and convalescent COVID-19 samples took place in the United States, Italy and Spain.

Germline V gives CDR1 MNHEY, CDR2 SVGAGI. J lost 4 bases, V lost 2 bases, and 6 bases had no gene match. The CDR3 extends over 15 amino acids. Patients in Seattle were enrolled during active infection, then followed longitudinally. Study processing details: Quantification of nucleated cells was approximated via reference gene primer amplification. Repertoires were generated with immunoSEQ multiplex PCR, while TCRdb's copy carries only in-frame clones and drops some. V and J calls and clone size come straight from that table; D and trimming were deduced from the DNA. The sample consists of approximately 90,000 clones, 89% of them appearing once.

The chain is built from TRBV6-5 and TRBJ2-3; TRBD1 agrees at 7 bases. This TCR was recovered from a man aged 60 to 75 with COVID-19, enrolled during active disease. Source material: peripheral blood. The CDR3 is CASSYGRGQPDTQYF. The CDR3 nucleotides are TGTGCCAGCAGTTACGGAAGGGGGCAGCCAGATACGCAGTATTTT.